This T cell receptor (beta chain) was sequenced during a study of T cell responses to AZD1222 COVID-19 vaccine. Study results and caveats: Without day 14 samples, only post-peak T cell repertoires were studied. Clonal diversity may have been underestimated, and the donors were mostly white British, with more females than males.

CDR3 size: 11 residues. V gave up 7 bases and J gave up 6 bases, with 9 bases separating them. Germline V gene sequence: CDR1 LNHDA, CDR2 SQIVND (reference sequence). The protocol was immunoSEQ multiplex PCR, while the TCRdb copy is restricted to in-frame clones and leaves out a portion. The sample carries tens of thousands of clones, 89% recorded once. About this clone itself: No antigen is known for it.

Timing groups of about 4 and about 12 weeks for second doses were pooled. This sample comprised peripheral blood, obtained 28 days after the second AZD1222 dose. This TCR derives from an adult who received the AZD1222 COVID-19 vaccine. The chain couples TRBV19 to TRBJ1-1; D is undetermined. CDR3 sequence reads: CASTGGSEAFF. In nucleotides, the CDR3 is TGTGCCAGTACGGGAGGATCTGAAGCTTTCTTT.